This passage covers 19 T cell receptor beta chains from one sample sequenced in a study of radiation and T cells in renal cell carcinoma. Time point denoted: baseline pretreatment blood. Stated treatment: 15 Gy SBRT to primary tumor, nephrectomy 4 weeks later. The protocol was immunoSEQ multiplex PCR, while the TCRdb copy is restricted to in-frame clones and leaves out a portion. The data contain about 140,000 clones, around 78% of them singletons. The sample was blood, taken from a patient whose treatment included radiotherapy and nephrectomy. The receptors shown here come from a woman aged 45 to 65 with renal cell carcinoma.

The V gene is TRBV5-1, the J gene TRBJ1-5; D not resolved. The CDR3 loop spans 15 amino acids. Germline loops: CDR1 SGHRS, CDR2 YFSETQ. V lost 2 bases, J lost 1 base, and 10 bases lay in between. CDR3 loop: CASSLVSGSNQPQHF. CDR3 sequence (DNA): TGCGCCAGCAGCTTAGTTTCCGGGAGCAATCAGCCCCAGCATTTT.

The V call is TRBV5-6, the J call TRBJ2-5; 8 bases line up with TRBD1. Germline V CDR1 and CDR2: SGHDT, YYEEEE. V lost 4 bases and J lost 7; bases outside the gene matches: 15. This CDR3 is built from 16 residues. In DNA, the CDR3 is TGTGCCAGCAGCAATGGGAGACAGGGGACGGGGTCGACCCAGTACTTC. Translation gives CASSNGRQGTGSTQYF.

V gene TRBV9 combines with J gene TRBJ1-3; 8 bases line up with TRBD1. The CDR3 is 15 residues long. Losses at the gene ends were 3 bases for V and 0 bases for J; bases not matched to a gene: 2. From germline, CDR1 is SGDLS and CDR2 YYNGEE. In DNA form, the CDR3 reads TGTGCCAGCAGCGGTGGACAGGGCTCTGGAAACACCATATATTTT. This translates into CASSGGQGSGNTIYF.

The CDR3 bases are TGTGCCAGCAGGGCCGGGACAGGGGCTGTGGCCCAGTACTTC. Translation gives CASRAGTGAVAQYF. The chain carries TRBV7-2 and TRBJ2-5; TRBD1 matches at 10 bases. The CDR3 is made up of 14 amino acids. The V and J ends lost 6 bases and 9 bases, in that order; junction bases with no gene match: 10. Germline loops: CDR1 SGHTA, CDR2 FQGNSA.

This sequence joins TRBV7-2 and TRBJ2-7; weak D call: TRBD2 (5 bases). The CDR3 runs 13 residues. The V end lost 2 bases, the J end lost 4 bases, and 9 bases lay between the germline ends. Germline CDR1 SGHTA, CDR2 FQGNSA. The CDR3 protein is CASSLWRMYEQYF. The CDR3 DNA reads TGTGCCAGCAGCTTATGGAGGATGTACGAGCAGTACTTC. Full variable domain (remainder filled in from reference TRBV7-2 and TRBJ2-7): GAGVSQSPSNKVTEKGKDVELRCDPISGHTALYWYRQSLGQGLEFLIYFQGNSAPDKSGLPSDRFSAERTGGSVSTLTIQRTQQEDSAVYLCASSLWRMYEQYFGPGTRLTVT.

V is TRBV6-5 and J is TRBJ1-4; D possibly corresponds to TRBD1 (5 bases). The CDR3 covers 14 residues. Looked up from germline, CDR1 is MNHEY and CDR2 is SVGAGI. V shed 4 bases and J shed 7 bases, with 13 bases lying between them. The CDR3 is CASSSTGSGEKLFF. In DNA, the CDR3 is TGTGCCAGCAGTTCAACAGGATCGGGTGAAAAACTGTTTTTT.

The chain joins TRBV7-3 to TRBJ2-3; D remains ambiguous. Germline assignment: CDR1 SGHTA and CDR2 FQGTGA. CDR3 length: 16 amino acids. V was clipped by 4 bases and J by 1 base, with 15 bases between them. CDR3 region: CASSSSNARGTDTQYF. As DNA, the CDR3 is TGTGCCAGCAGCTCCTCAAACGCCCGGGGCACAGATACGCAGTATTTT.

The chain links TRBV20-1 to TRBJ2-3; the D gene is possibly TRBD2 (6 bases). The CDR3 length is 11 residues. Per the germline V gene, CDR1 is DFQATT and CDR2 is SNEGSKA (reference sequence). The V gene lost 5 bases and the J gene lost 5 bases, with 8 bases spanning the gap. The CDR3 is CSAEGLDTQYF. The CDR3 DNA sequence: TGCAGTGCTGAGGGACTAGATACGCAGTATTTT.

The chain is built from TRBV7-2 and TRBJ2-2; D call uncertain. CDR1 and CDR2 from the germline V gene are SGHTA and FQGNSA. The CDR3 spans 16 residues. V lost 6 bases, J lost 2 bases, and 16 bases lay in between. In nucleotides, the CDR3 is TGTGCCAGCAGGCGTCTAGGGCGGCTTAACACCGGGGAGCTGTTTTTT. Translating it yields CASRRLGRLNTGELFF.

This clone was counted a few times. V and J are TRBV6-1 and TRBJ1-6; 9 nucleotides align to TRBD1. Unmatched junction bases numbered 4, after V lost 0 bases and J lost 7 bases. The length of the CDR3 is 16 residues. The germline CDR1 and CDR2 sequences are MNHNS and SASEGT. CDR3 loop: CASSEAGQGENSPLHF. The CDR3 bases are TGTGCCAGCAGTGAAGCGGGACAGGGAGAGAATTCACCCCTCCACTTT.

For the CDR3, the DNA is TGCGCCAGCAGCTTGGTAGCGGGGATGAACACCGGGGAGCTGTTTTTT. Protein sequence: CASSLVAGMNTGELFF. The rearrangement joins TRBV5-1 to TRBJ2-2; 8 nucleotides align to TRBD2. The CDR3 loop spans 16 amino acids. Germline V gene data show CDR1 as SGHRS and CDR2 as YFSETQ. V was pared by 0 bases and J by 1 base, with 2 bases of the junction left unmatched.

The rearrangement uses TRBV6-5 and TRBJ1-6; D perhaps matches TRBD1 (5 bases). V dropped 10 bases and J dropped 5 bases, with 15 bases sitting between them. The germline CDR1 and CDR2 sequences are MNHEY and SVGAGI. CDR3 size: 14 residues. The DNA for the CDR3 is TGTGCCACTTCCACGGGGGAAAATAATTCACCCCTCCACTTT. This sequence encodes CATSTGENNSPLHF.

This sequence joins TRBV5-1 and TRBJ2-2; 13 bases line up with TRBD2. This CDR3 is built from 23 residues. V lost 0 bases and J lost 4; bases outside the gene matches: 21. The germline V gene encodes CDR1 SGHRS and CDR2 YFSETQ. The CDR3 is CASSLVWPGVRTSGRDGTGELFF. CDR3 in DNA: TGCGCCAGCAGCTTGGTTTGGCCGGGTGTAAGAACTAGCGGGAGGGATGGCACCGGGGAGCTGTTTTTT. The variable domain in full, with the rest retrieved from reference TRBV5-1 and TRBJ2-2, is KAGVTQTPRYLIKTRGQQVTLSCSPISGHRSVSWYQQTPGQGLQFLFEYFSETQRNKGNFPGRFSGRQFSNSRSEMNVSTLELGDSALYLCASSLVWPGVRTSGRDGTGELFFGEGSRLTVL.

This clone was recorded a few times. This chain uses TRBV4-3 with TRBJ1-1; possible D gene TRBD1, 5 bases. V was trimmed by 0 bases and J by 1 base, leaving 12 bases between them. CDR3 length: 16 residues. Per the germline V gene, CDR1 is LGHNA and CDR2 is YSLEER. CDR3 nucleotide sequence: TGCGCCAGCAGCCAAGATCTCGCAGGGTGGAACACTGAAGCTTTCTTT. This codes for CASSQDLAGWNTEAFF.

This clone was seen a handful of times. The genes are TRBV5-4 and TRBJ1-5, with D uncertain. Trimming shortened V by 0 bases and J by 2 bases, and 6 bases separated the two germline ends. This CDR3 contains 14 residues. Germline values: CDR1 SGHNT, CDR2 YYREEE (reference sequence). The CDR3 spells CASSLAGGNQPQHF. CDR3 bases: TGTGCCAGCAGCTTGGCGGGCGGCAATCAGCCCCAGCATTTT.

The CDR3 DNA sequence: TGCGCCAGCAGCCAAGAGATAGGGGGCGGAGATTCACCCCTCCACTTT. Protein: CASSQEIGGGDSPLHF. This chain links TRBV4-3 with TRBJ1-6; 7 nucleotides agree with TRBD1. This CDR3 spans 16 amino acids. Unmatched junction bases numbered 7, after V lost 0 bases and J lost 8 bases. The germline V gene encodes CDR1 LGHNA and CDR2 YSLEER.

This chain links TRBV5-6 with TRBJ2-3; possibly TRBD2 for D (5 bases). In germline, CDR1 is SGHDT, CDR2 YYEEEE. This CDR3 is 15 amino acids long. Trimming cost V 1 base and J 6 bases, with 15 bases left between them. In DNA, the CDR3 is TGTGCCAGCAGCTTGAAAGGAACGGGGATGGATACGCAGTATTTT. It is translated as CASSLKGTGMDTQYF.

The chain is built from TRBV4-2 and TRBJ1-5; no clear D gene. The CDR3 consists of 14 residues. In germline, CDR1 is LGHNA, CDR2 YNFKEQ. The V gene lost 0 bases and the J gene lost 2 bases, with 5 bases spanning the gap. The CDR3 reads CASSQDSRNQPQHF. The DNA of the CDR3 is TGTGCCAGCAGCCAAGACTCTCGCAATCAGCCCCAGCATTTT.

The rearrangement links TRBV6-4 to TRBJ2-2; perhaps TRBD1 as D (5 bases). In germline, CDR1 is MRHNA, CDR2 SNTAGT. The CDR3 is 13 amino acids. V was trimmed by 4 bases and J by 2 bases, leaving 5 bases between them. Here the CDR3 reads CASSGTNTGELFF. CDR3 bases: TGTGCCAGCAGTGGGACAAACACCGGGGAGCTGTTTTTT.